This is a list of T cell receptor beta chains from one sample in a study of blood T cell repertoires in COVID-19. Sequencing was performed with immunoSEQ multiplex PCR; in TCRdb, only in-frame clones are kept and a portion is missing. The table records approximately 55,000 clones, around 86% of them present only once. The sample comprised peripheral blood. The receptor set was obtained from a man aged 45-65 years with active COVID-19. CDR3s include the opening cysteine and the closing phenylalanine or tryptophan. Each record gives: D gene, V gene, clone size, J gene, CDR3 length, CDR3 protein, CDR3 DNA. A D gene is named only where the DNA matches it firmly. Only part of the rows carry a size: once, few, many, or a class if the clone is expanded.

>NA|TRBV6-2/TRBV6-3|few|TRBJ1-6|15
CASSYVGSSASPLHF
TGTGCCAGCAGTTACGTGGGCAGCTCGGCTTCACCCCTCCACTTT
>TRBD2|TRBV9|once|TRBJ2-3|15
CASSVARGGPDTQYF
TGTGCCAGCAGCGTAGCCCGGGGGGGACCAGATACGCAGTATTTT
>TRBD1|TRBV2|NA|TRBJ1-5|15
CASSGTGGTGQPQHF
TGTGCCAGCAGCGGGACAGGCGGGACGGGACAGCCCCAGCATTTT
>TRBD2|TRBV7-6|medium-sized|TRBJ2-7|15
CASSLAPLAGAEQYF
TGTGCCAGCAGCTTAGCACCACTAGCGGGGGCCGAGCAGTACTTC
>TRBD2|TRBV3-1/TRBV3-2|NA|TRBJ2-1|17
CASSQLSGRGGRGEQFF
TGTGCCAGCAGCCAATTATCGGGACGGGGGGGCCGAGGAGAGCAGTTCTTC
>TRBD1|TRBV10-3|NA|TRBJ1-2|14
CATRDRGWSNGYTF
TGTGCGACCCGGGACAGGGGGTGGAGTAATGGCTACACCTTC
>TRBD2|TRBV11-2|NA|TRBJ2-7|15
CASSSRVAGSYEQYF
TGTGCCAGCAGCTCCCGTGTAGCGGGGTCCTACGAGCAGTACTTC
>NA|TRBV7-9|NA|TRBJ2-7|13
CASSLLALSEQYF
TGTGCCAGCAGCCTACTAGCCCTCTCCGAGCAGTACTTC
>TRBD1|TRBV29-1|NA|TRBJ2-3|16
CSVERFGDRPTDTQYF
TGCAGCGTCGAACGGTTCGGGGACAGACCCACAGATACGCAGTATTTT
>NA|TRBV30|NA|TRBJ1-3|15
CAWSVRTGSGNTIYF
TGTGCCTGGAGTGTACGAACAGGCTCTGGAAACACCATATATTTT
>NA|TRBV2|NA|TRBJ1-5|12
CASSQTGGPQHF
TGTGCCAGCAGTCAAACCGGTGGGCCCCAGCATTTT
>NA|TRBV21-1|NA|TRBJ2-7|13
CASSMRQVHEQYF
TGTGCCAGCAGCATGCGACAGGTCCACGAGCAGTACTTC
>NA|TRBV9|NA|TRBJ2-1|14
CASSVGGDTNEQFF
TGTGCCAGCAGCGTAGGCGGGGATACCAATGAGCAGTTCTTC
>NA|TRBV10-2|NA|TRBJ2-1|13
CASSLGGINEQFF
TGCGCCAGCAGCCTAGGGGGTATCAATGAGCAGTTCTTC
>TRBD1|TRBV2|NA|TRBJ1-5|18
CASSPGTGAAGDNQPQHF
TGTGCCAGCAGCCCCGGGACAGGCGCTGCGGGGGACAATCAGCCCCAGCATTTT
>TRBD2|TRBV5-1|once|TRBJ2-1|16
CASSPLAGSSYNEQFF
TGCGCCAGCAGCCCCTTAGCGGGGAGCTCCTACAATGAGCAGTTCTTC
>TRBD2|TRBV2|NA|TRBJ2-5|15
CASSEGLAQRETQYF
TGTGCCAGCAGTGAGGGACTAGCTCAGAGGGAGACCCAGTACTTC
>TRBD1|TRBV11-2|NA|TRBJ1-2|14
CASSLGQGVGGYTF
TGTGCCAGCAGCTTAGGACAGGGTGTGGGTGGCTACACCTTC
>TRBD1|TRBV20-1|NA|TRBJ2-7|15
CSASYPGQGGYEQYF
TGCAGTGCTAGTTATCCGGGACAGGGGGGGTACGAGCAGTACTTC
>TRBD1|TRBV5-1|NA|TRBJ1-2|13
CASRTGSNYGYTF
TGCGCCAGCCGGACAGGGTCTAACTATGGCTACACCTTC
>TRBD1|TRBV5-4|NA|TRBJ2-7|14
CASSSRQGAYEQYF
TGTGCCAGCAGCTCCAGACAGGGTGCCTACGAGCAGTACTTC
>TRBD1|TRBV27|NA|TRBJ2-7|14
CASSLTGTSYEQYF
TGTGCCAGCAGTTTGACAGGGACCTCCTACGAGCAGTACTTC
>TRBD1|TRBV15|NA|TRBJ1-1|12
CATSKQGAGAFF
TGTGCCACCAGCAAACAGGGGGCTGGCGCTTTCTTT
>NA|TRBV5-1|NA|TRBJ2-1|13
CASSSGTSNEQFF
TGCGCCAGCAGCTCAGGAACCAGCAATGAGCAGTTCTTC
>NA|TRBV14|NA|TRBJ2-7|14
CASSQDGRPDEQYF
TGTGCCAGCAGCCAAGATGGGAGGCCCGACGAGCAGTACTTC
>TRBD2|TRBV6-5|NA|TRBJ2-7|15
CASSRGGAIIHEQYF
TGTGCCAGCAGCCGCGGGGGGGCTATAATCCACGAGCAGTACTTC
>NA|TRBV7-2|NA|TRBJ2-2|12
CASSLNSGELFF
TGTGCCAGCAGCCTAAACTCCGGGGAGCTGTTTTTT
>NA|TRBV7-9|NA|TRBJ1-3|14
CASSDGHPINTIYF
TGTGCCAGCTCCGACGGACACCCCATAAACACCATATATTTT
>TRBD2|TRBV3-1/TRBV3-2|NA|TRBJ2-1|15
CASSQDGGRGLEQFF
TGTGCCAGCAGCCAAGACGGGGGGAGGGGATTAGAGCAGTTCTTC
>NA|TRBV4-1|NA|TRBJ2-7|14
CASSQANRAYEQYF
TGCGCCAGCAGCCAAGCAAACAGAGCCTACGAGCAGTACTTC
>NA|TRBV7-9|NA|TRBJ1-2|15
CASSLVPVESYGYTF
TGTGCCAGCAGCTTAGTGCCAGTCGAAAGCTATGGCTACACCTTC